The 5 T cell receptor beta chains reported below all come from one sample, sequenced in a study of shared clonotypes between healthy human individuals. TCRdb's copy holds only in-frame clones and misses some; the assay was immunoSEQ multiplex PCR. The sample carries almost 750,000 clones, 72% recorded once. The sample taken for sequencing was memory CD4+ T cells sorted from blood. This sample's subset: CD45RA-negative fraction. The receptors were sampled from a woman younger than 45 in good health.

The chain uses TRBV5-1 and TRBJ2-1, with D perhaps TRBD1 or TRBD2 (5 bases each). The CDR3 contains 15 residues. Germline CDR1 reads SGHRS; CDR2 reads YFSETQ. The V end was cut by 4 bases, the J end by 0 bases, with 11 bases between. The CDR3 sequence: CASSRDGDSYNEQFF. The CDR3 DNA follows: TGCGCCAGCAGCAGGGACGGGGACTCCTACAATGAGCAGTTCTTC.

This clone was picked up a small number of times. The genes are TRBV11-2 and TRBJ1-1; 8 nucleotides match TRBD1. Germline CDR1 and CDR2: SGHAT and FQNNGV. The CDR3 contains 14 residues. The trim removed 4 bases at V and 5 bases at J, leaving 6 bases unmatched. The CDR3 loop reads CASSSAGGNTEAFF. CDR3 coding DNA: TGTGCCAGCAGCTCGGCAGGGGGCAATACTGAAGCTTTCTTT.

The chain employs TRBV10-3 and TRBJ1-5, with a weak D call TRBD1 (5 bases). The V end lost 6 bases, the J end lost 1 base, and 10 bases lay between the germline ends. From germline, CDR1 is ENHRY and CDR2 SYGVKD. The CDR3 contains 14 residues. The CDR3 DNA is TGTGCCATCAGCGGGGACCGGAGCAATCAGCCCCAGCATTTT. It yields the protein CAISGDRSNQPQHF.

This clone was seen just once. The gene calls are TRBV7-6 and TRBJ2-1; unclear D gene. V lost 5 bases, J lost 0 bases, and 14 bases lay in between. The V gene's germline CDR1 is SGHVS and CDR2 FNYEAQ. This CDR3 is built from 16 residues. The CDR3 coding sequence is TGTGCCAGCAGCCCCCGCCGGGCAGACTCCTACAATGAGCAGTTCTTC. Translated: CASSPRRADSYNEQFF.

CDR3 in amino acids: CASSPGYGQPQHF. The CDR3 region has the DNA TGTGCCAGCTCCCCAGGGTACGGTCAGCCCCAGCATTTT. J is TRBJ1-5 and V is TRBV18; the D gene is possibly TRBD1 (5 bases). Per the germline V gene, CDR1 is KGHSH and CDR2 is LQKENI. The length of the CDR3 is 13 residues. V was shortened by 6 bases and J by 6 bases, with 12 bases between the two germline ends.